This T cell receptor beta chain comes out of a study of T cell repertoires in cytomegalovirus infection. Study in general: The public TCR beta signatures pointed to both CMV infection and matching HLA type. The study, taken as a whole, reports: HLA-C-restricted CMV clonotypes gave the most frequent clonotype in two of eight donors.

Concerning this clonotype: Its antigen is not identified.

TCRdb reprocessed the reads via MiXCR and lists one record per CDR3 protein. Of about 830,000 distinct CDR3 sequences listed, around a third are singletons. Per the germline V gene, CDR1 is MNHGY and CDR2 is SAAAGT. Germline trimming cut 5 bases from V and 4 bases from J; bases unmatched to any gene: 4. The CDR3 spans 13 residues. The sequencing used cultured CD8+ T cells from PBMCs, collected from culture after CMV antigen stimulation. This receptor was identified in a human donor in good health (CMV status not recorded). Some clones in this sample may be carry-over from other donors' samples. This chain uses TRBV6-8 with TRBJ1-1; 7 bases fit TRBD1. CDR3 region: CASSMDRSTEAFF. The DNA of the CDR3 is TGTGCCAGCAGTATGGACAGGAGCACTGAAGCTTTCTTT.